The 18 T cell receptor beta chains given below trace back to one sample, sequenced in a study of blood T cell repertoires in COVID-19. Libraries were prepared by immunoSEQ multiplex PCR; TCRdb keeps only in-frame clonotypes and omits some of them. Among 450,000 to 500,000 clones listed, roughly 85% were seen once. The sample consisted of peripheral blood. Every receptor here comes from a human donor in a cohort sampled during active COVID-19.

The chain joins TRBV11-2 to TRBJ2-1; D may be TRBD1 (5 bases). Germline V gives CDR1 SGHAT, CDR2 FQNNGV. This CDR3 is built from 16 residues. V was clipped by 5 bases and J by 7 bases, with 21 bases between them. The CDR3 here is CASSLPSGAFFNEQFF. The DNA of the CDR3 is TGTGCCAGCAGCCTCCCTAGTGGGGCCTTCTTTAATGAGCAGTTCTTC.

CDR3 DNA sequence: TGTGCCTGGAGTTCGAGAGAGCAGGGGGCGAGACTAAGCTATGGCTACACCTTC. Amino acids: CAWSSREQGARLSYGYTF. This chain links TRBV30 with TRBJ1-2; 8 bases are shared with TRBD1. V lost 2 bases, J lost 4 bases, and 18 bases stayed unmatched. The length of the CDR3 is 18 residues. Germline V gene data show CDR1 as GTSNPN and CDR2 as SVGIG (reference sequence).

The chain joins TRBV9 to TRBJ2-2; D unclear. The CDR3 is made up of 15 amino acids. Trimming took off 6 bases at V and 7 bases at J, with 19 bases between the two ends. Germline CDR1 SGDLS, CDR2 YYNGEE. CDR3 nucleotide sequence: TGTGCCAGCACCGAGTTGCCTGTGATGAGCGGGGAGCTGTTTTTT. Translating it yields CASTELPVMSGELFF.

The chain couples TRBV5-1 to TRBJ2-5, with D possibly being TRBD2 (6 bases). The germline gives CDR1 SGHRS, CDR2 YFSETQ. The CDR3 has 15 residues. Trimming shortened V by 2 bases and J by 5 bases, and 16 bases separated the two germline ends. This CDR3 is CASSLGAGTGETQYF. As DNA, the CDR3 is TGCGCCAGCAGCTTAGGGGCAGGGACTGGGGAGACCCAGTACTTC.

V and J are TRBV5-1 and TRBJ2-3, with 8 bases lining up with TRBD1. This CDR3 is 17 amino acids long. In germline, CDR1 is SGHRS, CDR2 YFSETQ. Losses at the gene ends were 1 base for V and 3 bases for J; bases not matched to a gene: 10. For the CDR3, the DNA is TGCGCCAGCAGCTTGACCGGACAGGGTAGGTGGACAGATACGCAGTATTTT. This sequence encodes CASSLTGQGRWTDTQYF. Based on the CDR3 plus reference TRBV5-1 and TRBJ2-3, the full variable domain is KAGVTQTPRYLIKTRGQQVTLSCSPISGHRSVSWYQQTPGQGLQFLFEYFSETQRNKGNFPGRFSGRQFSNSRSEMNVSTLELGDSALYLCASSLTGQGRWTDTQYFGPGTRLTVL.

J is TRBJ2-1 and V is TRBV19, with 9 bases matching TRBD2. Germline assignment: CDR1 LNHDA and CDR2 SQIVND (reference sequence). The CDR3 consists of 17 residues. Trimming took 5 bases from V and 8 from J; bases not matched to a gene: 16. The CDR3 is CASSAQETSGEADEQFF. CDR3 in DNA: TGTGCCAGTAGTGCCCAGGAGACTAGCGGCGAGGCGGATGAGCAGTTCTTC. The whole variable domain, filled in from reference TRBV19 and TRBJ2-1, reads DGGITQSPKYLFRKEGQNVTLSCEQNLNHDAMYWYRQDPGQGLRLIYYSQIVNDFQKGDIAEGYSVSREKKESFPLTVTSAQKNPTAFYLCASSAQETSGEADEQFFGPGTRLTVL.

The V call is TRBV9, the J call TRBJ2-7, with 10 bases fitting TRBD2. The germline CDR1 and CDR2 sequences are SGDLS and YYNGEE. With V trimmed by 0 bases and J by 4 bases, 4 bases remained unmatched. The CDR3 has 15 residues. In nucleotides, the CDR3 is TGTGCCAGCAGCGTAGGAGGGACTAGCGCTTACGAGCAGTACTTC. The encoded protein is CASSVGGTSAYEQYF.

The gene calls are TRBV5-4 and TRBJ2-5; TRBD2 agrees at 10 bases. The J segment lost 5 bases and the V segment lost 3 bases, leaving 7 bases of the junction unmatched. Per the germline V gene, CDR1 is SGHNT and CDR2 is YYREEE (reference sequence). The CDR3 sequence is 15 residues long. The CDR3 DNA sequence: TGTGCCAGCAGCTGGGGGACTAGCGTAGGTGAGACCCAGTACTTC. Its protein is CASSWGTSVGETQYF.

This clone was recorded a few times. V gene TRBV7-8 combines with J gene TRBJ1-1; D not certain. Germline CDR1 and CDR2: SGHVS and FQNEAQ. This CDR3 is built from 13 residues. V gave up 2 bases and J gave up 2 bases, with 6 bases separating them. This chain's CDR3 is CASSLRSNTEAFF. The CDR3 coding sequence is TGTGCCAGCAGCTTACGCAGTAACACTGAAGCTTTCTTT.

The V and J genes are TRBV6-2 or TRBV6-3 and TRBJ2-7; 7 bases match TRBD1. The CDR3 has 18 amino acids. Trimming took 5 bases from V and 4 from J; bases not matched to a gene: 20. Germline V CDR1 and CDR2: MNHEY, SVGEGT. The CDR3 coding sequence is TGTGCCAGCAGTCATAACCTGGGACAGACTCCATGGGGGTACGAGCAGTACTTC. This sequence encodes CASSHNLGQTPWGYEQYF.

The chain is built from TRBV27 and TRBJ2-7; D is unresolved. With 11 bases removed from V and 5 bases from J, the gap between germline ends came to 10 bases. The germline V gene encodes CDR1 MNHEY and CDR2 SMNVEV (reference sequence). CDR3 size: 10 residues. The CDR3 loop is CASVEDEQYF. CDR3 bases: TGTGCCTCCGTCGAGGACGAGCAGTACTTC.

Remarks on this clone: An end of the junction does not agree with germline; a read error may underlie this. CDR3: CASSPGVGAGYEQYF. The CDR3 coding sequence is TGTGCTAGCAGCCCAGGGGTAGGGGCCGGATACGAGCAGTACTTC. The chain couples TRBV7-7 to TRBJ2-7; the D gene is possibly TRBD1 (6 bases). Looked up from germline, CDR1 is SSHAT and CDR2 is FNYEAQ (reference sequence). The CDR3 covers 15 residues.

J is TRBJ2-6 and V is TRBV18; D is perhaps TRBD1 (5 bases). The CDR3 length is 16 residues. Germline CDR1 is KGHSH and CDR2 is LQKENI. Trimming left V 4 bases short and J 1 base short, with 11 bases between. The CDR3 DNA follows: TGTGCCAGCTCACTCATCCAGGGTTCTGGGGCCAACGTCCTGACTTTC. Amino acids: CASSLIQGSGANVLTF.

The chain links TRBV5-5 to TRBJ1-1; TRBD1 matches 7 bases. With V trimmed by 0 bases and J by 2 bases, 4 bases remained unmatched. This CDR3 is 15 amino acids long. The germline CDR1 and CDR2 sequences are SGHKS and YYEKEE (reference sequence). The CDR3 loop is CASSLVGGPNTEAFF. The CDR3 nucleotides read TGTGCCAGCAGCTTGGTAGGGGGCCCAAACACTGAAGCTTTCTTT.

The chain has TRBV27 and TRBJ2-1; 7 bases align to TRBD2. V lost 2 bases and J lost 6; bases outside the gene matches: 10. CDR3 size: 16 residues. CDR1 MNHEY and CDR2 SMNVEV come from the germline V gene (reference sequence). The DNA for the CDR3 is TGTGCCAGCAGTTTAGGGGCGGGAGCCCCTTTCAATGAGCAGTTCTTC. This gives the protein CASSLGAGAPFNEQFF.

The chain joins TRBV7-9 to TRBJ1-2; a possible D gene is TRBD1 (6 bases). Trimming cost V 3 bases and J 0 bases, with 14 bases left between them. CDR1 and CDR2 (germline): SEHNR, FQNEAQ (reference sequence). The CDR3 has 16 amino acids. The CDR3 loop reads CASSFIQGSSNYGYTF. In DNA, the CDR3 is TGTGCCAGCAGCTTTATTCAGGGGTCCTCTAACTATGGCTACACCTTC.

This chain uses TRBV30 with TRBJ2-4; 12 bases agree with TRBD2. J lost 10 bases, V lost 6 bases, and 7 bases had no gene match. CDR1 GTSNPN and CDR2 SVGIG come from the germline V gene (reference sequence). The CDR3 runs to 13 residues. CDR3 DNA sequence: TGTGCCTGCAAAGGACTAGCGGGAAATATTCAGTACTTC. As protein: CACKGLAGNIQYF. Filled out from reference TRBV30 and TRBJ2-4, the complete variable domain reads SQTIHQWPATLVQPVGSPLSLECTVEGTSNPNLYWYRQAAGRGLQLLFYSVGIGQISSEVPQNLSASRPQDRQFILSSKKLLLSDSGFYLCACKGLAGNIQYFGAGTRLSVL.

This clone showed up just once. The V call is TRBV2, the J call TRBJ2-1; 10 positions match TRBD2. Trimming removed 4 bases from V and 15 bases from J; junction bases left unmatched: 9. CDR1 SNHLY and CDR2 FYNNEI come from the germline V gene. The CDR3 length is 13 residues. CDR3 bases: TGTGCCAGCAGTGGGACCCTAGCGGGAGAGGGGTTCTTC. As protein: CASSGTLAGEGFF. Filled out from reference TRBV2 and TRBJ2-1, the complete variable domain reads EPEVTQTPSHQVTQMGQEVILRCVPISNHLYFYWYRQILGQKVEFLVSFYNNEISEKSEIFDDQFSVERPDGSNFTLKIRSTKLEDSAMYFCASSGTLAGEGFFGPGTRLTVL.